The rows below give T cell receptor beta chains drawn from one sample of a study of T-cell memory formation after mild COVID-19. TCRdb reprocessed the 5' RACE reads via MiXCR and lists one record per CDR3 protein. This table holds approximately 300,000 distinct CDR3 sequences, approximately 15% found once. The sequenced sample consisted of PBMCs or a T cell subset sorted from them (not recorded which). These receptors came from a man aged 18 to 30 who had mild COVID-19 (a few samples of this study predate the infection). Cell type and time point are not known. The CDR3 runs from the conserved cysteine through the conserved F or W. D genes are given only for firm matches. Expanded clones get a size class; other rows say once, few or many, or leave the size out.

d_call: TRBD1; v_call: TRBV18; j_call: TRBJ1-4; clone_size: -; cdr3_nt: TGTGCCAGCTCACCGACAGGGAGAACAACTAATGAAAAACTGTTTTTT; cdr3_aa: CASSPTGRTTNEKLFF
d_call: -; v_call: TRBV20-1; j_call: TRBJ2-4; clone_size: -; cdr3_nt: TGCAGTGCACGGGACGTTCCCAAAAACATTCAGTACTTC; cdr3_aa: CSARDVPKNIQYF
d_call: -; v_call: TRBV5-1; j_call: TRBJ2-7; clone_size: many; cdr3_nt: TGCGCCAGCAGCGGTTCTGGGAGCTCCTACGAGCAGTACTTC; cdr3_aa: CASSGSGSSYEQYF
d_call: -; v_call: TRBV2; j_call: TRBJ2-5; clone_size: -; cdr3_nt: TGTGCCAGCAGTGCGGGGGCGGACCAAGAGACCCAGTACTTC; cdr3_aa: CASSAGADQETQYF
d_call: TRBD2; v_call: TRBV7-9; j_call: TRBJ2-1; clone_size: once; cdr3_nt: TGTGCCAGCAGCGGGGGAGGTAGCGGGACCGGGTATGAGCAGTTCTTC; cdr3_aa: CASSGGGSGTGYEQFF
d_call: -; v_call: TRBV20-1; j_call: TRBJ1-1; clone_size: -; cdr3_nt: TGCAGTGCCAAGGCCATGGGGGCGGGCACTGAAGCTTTCTTT; cdr3_aa: CSAKAMGAGTEAFF
d_call: TRBD1; v_call: TRBV12-3/TRBV12-4; j_call: TRBJ2-3; clone_size: few; cdr3_nt: TGTGCCAGCAGTCCCCCGTGGACAGGGGGCCAATATACGCAGTATTTT; cdr3_aa: CASSPPWTGGQYTQYF
d_call: -; v_call: TRBV20-1; j_call: TRBJ2-5; clone_size: -; cdr3_nt: TGCAGTGCTAGAGACCCTCTAGTAACCCAGTACTTC; cdr3_aa: CSARDPLVTQYF
d_call: TRBD1; v_call: TRBV12-3/TRBV12-4; j_call: TRBJ2-2; clone_size: few; cdr3_nt: TGTGCCAGCAGTTTTTACAGGGGGAACACCGGGGAGCTGTTTTTT; cdr3_aa: CASSFYRGNTGELFF
d_call: -; v_call: TRBV5-1; j_call: TRBJ2-1; clone_size: few; cdr3_nt: TGCGCCAGCAGCCGAGTCCCCGGTTCCATTTCGGGTGAGCAGTTCTTC; cdr3_aa: CASSRVPGSISGEQFF
d_call: TRBD2; v_call: TRBV7-6; j_call: TRBJ2-1; clone_size: few; cdr3_nt: TGTGCCAGCAGCCCCAGGACGCGCCTAGCGGGGGGTTGGAACAATGAGCAGTTCTTC; cdr3_aa: CASSPRTRLAGGWNNEQFF
d_call: TRBD1; v_call: TRBV4-1; j_call: TRBJ2-7; clone_size: -; cdr3_nt: TGCGCCAGCAGCCCAAGCAGTCAGGCAGGGGGCCACGAGCAGTACTTC; cdr3_aa: CASSPSSQAGGHEQYF
d_call: -; v_call: TRBV5-1; j_call: TRBJ1-3; clone_size: few; cdr3_nt: TGCGCCAGCAGCTCGGACCCCTCTGGAAACACCATATATTTT; cdr3_aa: CASSSDPSGNTIYF
d_call: -; v_call: TRBV4-1; j_call: TRBJ2-7; clone_size: few; cdr3_nt: TGCGCCAGCAGCCAAGCGGGCGACCTCTCCCTGGAGCAGTACTTC; cdr3_aa: CASSQAGDLSLEQYF
d_call: -; v_call: TRBV11-3; j_call: TRBJ2-2; clone_size: few; cdr3_nt: TGTGCCAGCAGCTCCACAGGTCCCCAGGGCGGGGAGCTGTTTTTT; cdr3_aa: CASSSTGPQGGELFF
d_call: TRBD2; v_call: TRBV3-1; j_call: TRBJ2-5; clone_size: -; cdr3_nt: TGTGCCAGCAGCCAACAACCGGGACTAGGTGTGGAGACCCAGTACTTC; cdr3_aa: CASSQQPGLGVETQYF
d_call: TRBD2; v_call: TRBV20-1; j_call: TRBJ2-3; clone_size: few; cdr3_nt: TGCAGTGCCTCTCAGGGGCGGGGGGGCCGCGGAGATACGCAGTATTTT; cdr3_aa: CSASQGRGGRGDTQYF
d_call: TRBD1; v_call: TRBV7-9; j_call: TRBJ2-7; clone_size: -; cdr3_nt: TGTGCCAGCAGCTTAGCGACAGGGTACAACGAGCAGTACTTC; cdr3_aa: CASSLATGYNEQYF
d_call: -; v_call: TRBV27; j_call: TRBJ2-1; clone_size: -; cdr3_nt: TGTGCCAGCAGTTTGAGTTACGTTGGTAGTGAGCAGTTCTTC; cdr3_aa: CASSLSYVGSEQFF
d_call: -; v_call: TRBV7-3; j_call: TRBJ2-3; clone_size: few; cdr3_nt: TGTGCCAGCAGCTTCTATGGGGATGGTACGCAGTATTTT; cdr3_aa: CASSFYGDGTQYF
d_call: -; v_call: TRBV5-4; j_call: TRBJ2-5; clone_size: few; cdr3_nt: TGTGCCAGCAGGATCGACAGAGGCCCCCAAGAGACCCAGTACTTC; cdr3_aa: CASRIDRGPQETQYF
d_call: -; v_call: TRBV3-1; j_call: TRBJ2-5; clone_size: few; cdr3_nt: TGTGCCAGCAGTTCCCAGGGGACCCAGTACTTC; cdr3_aa: CASSSQGTQYF
d_call: -; v_call: TRBV5-1; j_call: TRBJ2-1; clone_size: -; cdr3_nt: TGCGCCAGCAGCTTGGCCAGCGGCGGGTCGAACAATGAGCAGTTCTTC; cdr3_aa: CASSLASGGSNNEQFF
d_call: -; v_call: TRBV12-3/TRBV12-4; j_call: TRBJ2-7; clone_size: -; cdr3_nt: TGTGCCAGCAGTTTATCCGCAGGGAGAGTGGAAGAGCAGTACTTC; cdr3_aa: CASSLSAGRVEEQYF